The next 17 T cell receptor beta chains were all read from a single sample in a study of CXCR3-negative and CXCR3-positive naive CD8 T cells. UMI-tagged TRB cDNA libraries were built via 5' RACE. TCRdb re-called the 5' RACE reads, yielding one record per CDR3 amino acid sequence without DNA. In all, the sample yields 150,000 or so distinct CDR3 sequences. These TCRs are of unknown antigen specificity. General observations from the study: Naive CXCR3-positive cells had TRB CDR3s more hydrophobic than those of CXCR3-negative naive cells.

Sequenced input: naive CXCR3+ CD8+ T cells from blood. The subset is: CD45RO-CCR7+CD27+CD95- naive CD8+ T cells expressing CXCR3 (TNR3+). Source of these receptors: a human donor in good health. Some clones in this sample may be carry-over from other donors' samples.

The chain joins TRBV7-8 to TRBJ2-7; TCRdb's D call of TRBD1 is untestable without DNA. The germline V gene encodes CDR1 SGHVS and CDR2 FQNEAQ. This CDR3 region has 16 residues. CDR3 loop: CASSLLVRDRTYEQYF.

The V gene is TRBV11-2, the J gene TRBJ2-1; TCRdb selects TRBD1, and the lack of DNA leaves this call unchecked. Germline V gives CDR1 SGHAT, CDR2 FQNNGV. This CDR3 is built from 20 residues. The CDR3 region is CASSLVSTYLSGQGLNEQFF. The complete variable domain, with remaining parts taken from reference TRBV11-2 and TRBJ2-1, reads EAGVAQSPRYKIIEKRQSVAFWCNPISGHATLYWYQQILGQGPKLLIQFQNNGVVDDSQLPKDRFSAERLKGVDSTLKIQPAKLEDSAVYLCASSLVSTYLSGQGLNEQFFGPGTRLTVL.

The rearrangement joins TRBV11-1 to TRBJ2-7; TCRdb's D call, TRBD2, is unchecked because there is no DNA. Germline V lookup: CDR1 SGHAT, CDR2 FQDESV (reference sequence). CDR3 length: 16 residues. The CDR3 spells CASSLAEGGATSGRIF.

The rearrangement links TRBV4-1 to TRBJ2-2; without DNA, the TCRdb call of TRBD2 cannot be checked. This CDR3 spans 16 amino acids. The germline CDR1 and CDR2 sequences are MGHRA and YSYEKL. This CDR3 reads CASSWTSGGASGELFF.

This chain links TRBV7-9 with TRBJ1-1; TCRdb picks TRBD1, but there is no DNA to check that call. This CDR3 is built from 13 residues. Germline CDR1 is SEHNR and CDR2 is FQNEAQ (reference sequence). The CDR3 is CASSLPGGAEAFF.

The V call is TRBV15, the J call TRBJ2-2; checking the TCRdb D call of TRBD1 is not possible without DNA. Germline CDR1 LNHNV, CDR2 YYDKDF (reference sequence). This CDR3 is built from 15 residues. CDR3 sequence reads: CATSRDLGHGGELFF.

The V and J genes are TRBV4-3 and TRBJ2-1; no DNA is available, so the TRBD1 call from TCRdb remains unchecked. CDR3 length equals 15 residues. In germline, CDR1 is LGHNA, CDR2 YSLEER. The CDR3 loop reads CASSQDGGQSYEQFF.

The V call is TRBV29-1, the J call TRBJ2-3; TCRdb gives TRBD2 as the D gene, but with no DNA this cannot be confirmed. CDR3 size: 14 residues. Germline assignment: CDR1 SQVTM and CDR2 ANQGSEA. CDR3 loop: CSVGTSGLGDTQYF.

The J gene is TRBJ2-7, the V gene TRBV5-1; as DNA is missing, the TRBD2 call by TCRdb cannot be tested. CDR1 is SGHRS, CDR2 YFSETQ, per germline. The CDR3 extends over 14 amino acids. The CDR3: CASSPAGASYEQYF.

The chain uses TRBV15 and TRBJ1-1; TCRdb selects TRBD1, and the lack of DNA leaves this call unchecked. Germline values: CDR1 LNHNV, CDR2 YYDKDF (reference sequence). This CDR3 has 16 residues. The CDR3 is CATSRDRLRTGAEAFF.

CDR3 sequence: CSAGTSGRFSDTQYF. The chain recombines TRBV29-1 with TRBJ2-3; without DNA, the TCRdb call of TRBD2 cannot be checked. This CDR3 has 15 residues. Germline CDR1 reads SQVTM; CDR2 reads ANQGSEA.

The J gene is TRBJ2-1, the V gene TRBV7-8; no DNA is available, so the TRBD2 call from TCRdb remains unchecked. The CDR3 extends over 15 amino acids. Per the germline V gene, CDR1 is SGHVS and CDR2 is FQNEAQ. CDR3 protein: CASSRTSGSSNEQFF.

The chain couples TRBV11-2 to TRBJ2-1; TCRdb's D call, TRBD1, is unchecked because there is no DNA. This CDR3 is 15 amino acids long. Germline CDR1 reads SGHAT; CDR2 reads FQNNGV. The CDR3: CASSLVAGFYNEQFF.

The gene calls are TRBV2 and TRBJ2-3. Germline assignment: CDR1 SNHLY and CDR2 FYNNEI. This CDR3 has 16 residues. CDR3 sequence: CASDERRTSGTDTQYF.

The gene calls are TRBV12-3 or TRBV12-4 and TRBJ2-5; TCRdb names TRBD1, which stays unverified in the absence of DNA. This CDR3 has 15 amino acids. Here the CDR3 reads CASSSRDRGDETQYF.

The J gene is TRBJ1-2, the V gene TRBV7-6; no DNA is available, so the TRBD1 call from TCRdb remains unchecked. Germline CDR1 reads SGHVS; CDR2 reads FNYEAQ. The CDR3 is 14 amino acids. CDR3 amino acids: CASSPRTGGFGYTF.

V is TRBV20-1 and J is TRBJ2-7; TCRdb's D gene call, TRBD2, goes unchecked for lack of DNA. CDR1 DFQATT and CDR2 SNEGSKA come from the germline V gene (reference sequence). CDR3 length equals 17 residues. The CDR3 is CSARGRTSGATGYEQYF.